This paragraph covers one TCR beta chain sequence. Its antigen remains unidentified. V lost 0 bases, J lost 0 bases, and 11 bases lay in between. This CDR3 contains 16 residues. Germline V gives CDR1 MGHRA, CDR2 YSYEKL. This record comes from a study of post-analysis software for immune sequencing data. For the study at large: Secondary progressive, relapsing-remitting and progressive-relapsing multiple sclerosis were among the included disease courses. Study-level results: Co-batched samples clustered tightly together by F measure. Included in a set of four or five TRBV segments more frequent in patients than controls were TRBV5-6, TRBV5-1 and TRBV20-1.

Researchers reported that TCR beta cDNA libraries carried unique molecular identifiers. MiXCR, run by TCRdb on the PCR reads, gives a single entry per CDR3 protein. The profile shows about 540,000 distinct CDR3 sequences, roughly 34% of them singletons. Sample: blood. This chain connects TRBV4-1 to TRBJ1-2; possible D gene TRBD1, 5 bases. The clonotype was recovered from a girl under 18 with multiple sclerosis. The CDR3 DNA reads TGCGCCAGCAGCCAAGATTATACAGGTGCTAACTATGGCTACACCTTC. Its translation: CASSQDYTGANYGYTF.